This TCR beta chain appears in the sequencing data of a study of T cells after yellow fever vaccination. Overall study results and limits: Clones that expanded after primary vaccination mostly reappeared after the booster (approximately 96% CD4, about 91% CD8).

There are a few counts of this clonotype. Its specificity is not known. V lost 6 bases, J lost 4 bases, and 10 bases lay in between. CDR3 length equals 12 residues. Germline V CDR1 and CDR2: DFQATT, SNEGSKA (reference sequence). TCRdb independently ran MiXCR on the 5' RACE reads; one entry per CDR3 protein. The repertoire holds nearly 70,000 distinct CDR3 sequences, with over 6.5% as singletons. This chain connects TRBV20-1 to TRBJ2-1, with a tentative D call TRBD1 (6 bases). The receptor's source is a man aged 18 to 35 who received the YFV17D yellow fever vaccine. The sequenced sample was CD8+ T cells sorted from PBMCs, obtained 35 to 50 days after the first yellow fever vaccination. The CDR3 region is CSADGQYNEQFF. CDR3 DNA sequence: TGCAGTGCGGACGGACAGTACAATGAGCAGTTCTTC.